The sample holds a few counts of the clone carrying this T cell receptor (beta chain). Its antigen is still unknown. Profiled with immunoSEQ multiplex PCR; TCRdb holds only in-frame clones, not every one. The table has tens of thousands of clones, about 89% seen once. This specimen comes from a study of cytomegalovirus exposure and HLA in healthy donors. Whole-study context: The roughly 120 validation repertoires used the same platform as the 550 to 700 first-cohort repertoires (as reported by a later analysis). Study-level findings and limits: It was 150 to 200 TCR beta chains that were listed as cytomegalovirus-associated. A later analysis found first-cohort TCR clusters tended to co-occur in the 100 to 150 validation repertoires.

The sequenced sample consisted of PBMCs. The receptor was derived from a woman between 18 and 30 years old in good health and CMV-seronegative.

The CDR3 nucleotides read TGTGCCAGCAGCTTGGGACAGGGTAGCACTGAAGCTTTCTTT. It codes for CASSLGQGSTEAFF. The V call is TRBV7-6, the J call TRBJ1-1; 9 bases are a match to TRBD1. V shed 3 bases and J 4 bases; nucleotides not matched to a gene: 3. Germline V gene data show CDR1 as SGHVS and CDR2 as FNYEAQ. This CDR3 is built from 14 residues.